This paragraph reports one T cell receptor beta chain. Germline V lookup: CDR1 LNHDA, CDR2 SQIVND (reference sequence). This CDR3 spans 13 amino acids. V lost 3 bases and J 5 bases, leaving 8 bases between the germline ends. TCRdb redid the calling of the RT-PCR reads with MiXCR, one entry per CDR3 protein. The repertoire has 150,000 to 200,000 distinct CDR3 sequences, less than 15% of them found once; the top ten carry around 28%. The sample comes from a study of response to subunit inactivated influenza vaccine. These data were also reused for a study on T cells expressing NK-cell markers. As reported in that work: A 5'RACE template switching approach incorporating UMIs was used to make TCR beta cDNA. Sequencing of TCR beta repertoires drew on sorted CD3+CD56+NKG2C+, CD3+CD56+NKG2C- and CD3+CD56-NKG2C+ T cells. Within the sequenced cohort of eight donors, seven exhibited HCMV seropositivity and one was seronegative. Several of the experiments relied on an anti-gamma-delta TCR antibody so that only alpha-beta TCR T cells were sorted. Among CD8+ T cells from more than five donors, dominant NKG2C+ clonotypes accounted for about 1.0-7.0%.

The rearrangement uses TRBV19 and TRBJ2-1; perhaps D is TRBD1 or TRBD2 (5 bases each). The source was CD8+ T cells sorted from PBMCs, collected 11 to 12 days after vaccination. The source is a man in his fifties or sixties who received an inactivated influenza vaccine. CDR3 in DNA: TGTGCCAGTAGTATGGGGACCCACAATGAGCAGTTCTTC. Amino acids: CASSMGTHNEQFF.